This is a list of T cell receptor beta chains from one sample in a study of blood T cell repertoires in COVID-19. The data were produced by immunoSEQ multiplex PCR, yet TCRdb's version contains in-frame clones alone and is incomplete. This table has 200,000 to 250,000 clones, roughly 92% appearing once. Sequencing was done on a sample of peripheral blood. These receptors all stem from a man between 60 and 75 years old with COVID-19, enrolled during active disease. The CDR3 runs from the conserved cysteine through the conserved F or W.

>TRBJ2-1|TRBV5-1
CASSPGLPGDEQFF
>TRBJ2-5|TRBV19
CASRGPPKGDQETQYF
>TRBJ2-7|TRBV5-1
CASSLGQVEAYEQYF
>TRBJ1-6|TRBV18
CASSPDRSNSPLHF
>TRBJ1-2|TRBV7-8
CASSLEQLNGYTF
>TRBJ2-7|TRBV7-9
CASSSSLGRAPEQYF
>TRBJ1-1|TRBV19
CASSIGQTNTEAFF
>TRBJ2-1|TRBV5-4
CASSRTGASGNEQFF
>TRBJ2-7|TRBV28
CASSPNTGTGVSYEQYF
>TRBJ2-2|TRBV28
CASGGVLGITGELFF
>TRBJ2-6|TRBV27
CASRLYYSGANVLTF
>TRBJ1-1|TRBV10-2
CASSETRRNTEAFF
>TRBJ1-1|TRBV5-4
CASSLALAGTTEAFF
>TRBJ2-4|TRBV4-1
CASSQGAQGFAKNIQYF
>TRBJ2-7|TRBV6-1
CASSEGLAGHYEQYF
>TRBJ2-5|TRBV4-2
CASSQGTSGGPQETQYF
>TRBJ1-2|TRBV7-9
CASRRGQGSGYTF
>TRBJ1-5|TRBV7-9
CASSLSSSNQPQHF
>TRBJ1-2|TRBV9
CASSGTAGTASNYGYTF
>TRBJ1-5|TRBV7-2
CASSLRVAEPQHF
>TRBJ2-7|TRBV21-1
CASPKSVEDTYEQYF
>TRBJ2-7|TRBV11-3
CASSSGQGSEQYF
>TRBJ2-3|TRBV5-1
CASSLEGQGYGDTQYF
>TRBJ2-3|TRBV28
CASSLGGVEDTQYF
>TRBJ2-2|TRBV4-1
CASSQADRRGTGELFF
>TRBJ1-3|TRBV18
CASSPSGAEGNTIYF
>TRBJ2-1|TRBV6-5
CASRFGTYNEQFF
>TRBJ2-7|TRBV7-6
CASSLQGLSYEQYF
>TRBJ2-1|TRBV11-2
CASSLLGGTGESYNEQFF
>TRBJ1-4|TRBV5-8
CASSPGWGDNEKLFF
>TRBJ1-5|TRBV6-5
CASSRDRGNNQPQHF
>TRBJ2-1|TRBV11-2
CASSPSERGLLYNEQFF
>TRBJ2-7|TRBV10-3
CAINGQGYEQYF
>TRBJ1-6|TRBV5-1
CASSLGDSFNSPLHF
>TRBJ1-4|TRBV18
CASSPGTENEKLFF
>TRBJ2-1|TRBV15
CATTDAQGGRDEQFF
>TRBJ1-2|TRBV19
CASSISRDRPASNYGYTF
>TRBJ1-5|TRBV6-5
CASSTGPGGHQPQHF
>TRBJ2-7|TRBV3-1/TRBV3-2
CASSPQRGVSYEQYF
>TRBJ1-3|TRBV3-1/TRBV3-2
CASSQGTSPSGNTIYF
>TRBJ1-2|TRBV7-2
CASSPGTGSYGYTF
>TRBJ1-3|TRBV5-1
CASSLAQGAGNTIYF
>TRBJ2-6|TRBV5-4
CASSLRAGVLSGANVLTF
>TRBJ1-1|TRBV5-5
CASSLDRGPIRMNTEAFF
>TRBJ2-1|TRBV5-1
CASSLAGQGRVSSEQFF